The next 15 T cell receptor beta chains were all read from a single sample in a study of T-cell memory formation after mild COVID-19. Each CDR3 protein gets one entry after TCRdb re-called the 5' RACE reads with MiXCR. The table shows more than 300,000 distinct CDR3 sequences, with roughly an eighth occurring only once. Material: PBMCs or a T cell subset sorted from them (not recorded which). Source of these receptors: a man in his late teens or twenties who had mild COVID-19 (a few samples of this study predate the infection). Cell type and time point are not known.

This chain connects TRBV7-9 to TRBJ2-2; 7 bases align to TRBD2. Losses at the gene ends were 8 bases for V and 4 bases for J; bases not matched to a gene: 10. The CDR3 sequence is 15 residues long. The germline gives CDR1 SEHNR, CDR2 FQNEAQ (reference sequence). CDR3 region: CASQISGAGTGELFF. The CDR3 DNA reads TGTGCCAGCCAAATCAGCGGGGCTGGCACCGGGGAGCTGTTTTTT.

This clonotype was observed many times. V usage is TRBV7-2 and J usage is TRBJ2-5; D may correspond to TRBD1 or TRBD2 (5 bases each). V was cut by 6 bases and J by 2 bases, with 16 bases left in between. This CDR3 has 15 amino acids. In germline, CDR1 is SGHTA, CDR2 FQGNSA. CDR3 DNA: TGTGCCAGCAGGCCCCGGGACGGATTACAAGAGACCCAGTACTTC. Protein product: CASRPRDGLQETQYF.

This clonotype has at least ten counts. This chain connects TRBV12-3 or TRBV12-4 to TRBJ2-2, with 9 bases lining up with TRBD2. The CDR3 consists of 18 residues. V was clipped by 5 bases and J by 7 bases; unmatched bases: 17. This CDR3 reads CASSAATLRGGLGGELFF. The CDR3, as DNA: TGTGCCAGCAGTGCCGCGACTTTGCGGGGGGGCCTCGGCGGGGAGCTGTTTTTT.

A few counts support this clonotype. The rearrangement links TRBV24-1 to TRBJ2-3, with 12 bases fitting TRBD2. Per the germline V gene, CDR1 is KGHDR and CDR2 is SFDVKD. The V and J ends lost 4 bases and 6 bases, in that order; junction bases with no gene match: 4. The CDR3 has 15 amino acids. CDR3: CATSDASGGADTQYF. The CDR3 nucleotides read TGTGCCACCAGTGACGCTAGCGGGGGGGCGGATACGCAGTATTTT.

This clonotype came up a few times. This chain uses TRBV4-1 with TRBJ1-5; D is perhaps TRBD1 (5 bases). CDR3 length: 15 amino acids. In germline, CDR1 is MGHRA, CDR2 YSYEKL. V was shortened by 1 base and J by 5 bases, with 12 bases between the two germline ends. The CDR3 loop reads CASSQVPGGDQPQHF. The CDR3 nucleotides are TGCGCCAGCAGCCAAGTCCCGGGGGGGGATCAGCCCCAGCATTTT.

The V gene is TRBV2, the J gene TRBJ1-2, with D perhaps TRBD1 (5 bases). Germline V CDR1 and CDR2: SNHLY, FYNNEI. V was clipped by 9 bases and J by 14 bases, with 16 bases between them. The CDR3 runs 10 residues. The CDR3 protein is CARGEWSKTF. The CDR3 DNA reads TGTGCCAGAGGGGAGTGGTCGAAGACCTTC. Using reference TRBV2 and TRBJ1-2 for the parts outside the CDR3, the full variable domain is EPEVTQTPSHQVTQMGQEVILRCVPISNHLYFYWYRQILGQKVEFLVSFYNNEISEKSEIFDDQFSVERPDGSNFTLKIRSTKLEDSAMYFCARGEWSKTFGSGTRLTVV.

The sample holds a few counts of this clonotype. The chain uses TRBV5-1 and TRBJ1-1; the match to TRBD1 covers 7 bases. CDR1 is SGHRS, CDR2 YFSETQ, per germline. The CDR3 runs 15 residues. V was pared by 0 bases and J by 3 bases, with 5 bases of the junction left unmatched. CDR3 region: CASSLATQGYTEAFF. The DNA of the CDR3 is TGCGCCAGCAGCTTGGCCACACAGGGGTACACTGAAGCTTTCTTT.

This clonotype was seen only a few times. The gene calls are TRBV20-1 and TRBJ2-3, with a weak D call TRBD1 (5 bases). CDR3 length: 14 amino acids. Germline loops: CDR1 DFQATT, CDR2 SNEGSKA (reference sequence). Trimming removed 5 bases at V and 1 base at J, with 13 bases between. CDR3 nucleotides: TGCAGTGCTCCGGACACCGGAGGCACAGATACGCAGTATTTT. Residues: CSAPDTGGTDTQYF.

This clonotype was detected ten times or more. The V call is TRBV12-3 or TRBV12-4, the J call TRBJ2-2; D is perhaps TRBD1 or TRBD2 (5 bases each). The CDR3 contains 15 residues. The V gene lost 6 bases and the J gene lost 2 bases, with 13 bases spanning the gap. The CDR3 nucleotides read TGTGCCAGCAGCGCCGGGACGTTAAACACCGGGGAGCTGTTTTTT. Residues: CASSAGTLNTGELFF.

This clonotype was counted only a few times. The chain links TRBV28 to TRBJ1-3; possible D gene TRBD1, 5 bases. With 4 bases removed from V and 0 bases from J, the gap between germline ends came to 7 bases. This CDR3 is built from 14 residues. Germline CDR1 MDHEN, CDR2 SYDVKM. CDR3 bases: TGTGCCAGCAGTTGGGGGTACTCTGGAAACACCATATATTTT. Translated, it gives CASSWGYSGNTIYF. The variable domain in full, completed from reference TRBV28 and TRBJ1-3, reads DVKVTQSSRYLVKRTGEKVFLECVQDMDHENMFWYRQDPGLGLRLIYFSYDVKMKEKGDIPEGYSVSREKKERFSLILESASTNQTSMYLCASSWGYSGNTIYFGEGSWLTVV.

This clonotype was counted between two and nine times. The CDR3 nucleotides are TGTGCCAGCAGCGTAGCCGGGACGGGGGAGGAGACCCAGTACTTC. Its protein product is CASSVAGTGEETQYF. The V gene is TRBV9, the J gene TRBJ2-5, with a tentative D call TRBD2 (6 bases). The ends were cut back, 0 bases at V and 5 bases at J, with 14 bases in the middle. Germline V lookup: CDR1 SGDLS, CDR2 YYNGEE. The CDR3 spans 15 residues.

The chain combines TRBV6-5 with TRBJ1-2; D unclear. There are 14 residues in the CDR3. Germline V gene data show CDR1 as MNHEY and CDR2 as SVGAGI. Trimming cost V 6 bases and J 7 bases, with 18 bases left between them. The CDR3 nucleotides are TGTGCCAGCAGCGCGACGCCCGAGGTCGGTGGCTACACCTTC. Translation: CASSATPEVGGYTF.

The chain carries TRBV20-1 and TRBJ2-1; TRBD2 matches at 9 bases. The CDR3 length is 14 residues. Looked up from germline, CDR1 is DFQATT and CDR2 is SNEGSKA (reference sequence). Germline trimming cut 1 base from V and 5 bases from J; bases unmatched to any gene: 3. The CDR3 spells CSARASGANNEQFF. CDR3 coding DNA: TGCAGTGCTAGAGCTAGCGGGGCGAACAATGAGCAGTTCTTC.

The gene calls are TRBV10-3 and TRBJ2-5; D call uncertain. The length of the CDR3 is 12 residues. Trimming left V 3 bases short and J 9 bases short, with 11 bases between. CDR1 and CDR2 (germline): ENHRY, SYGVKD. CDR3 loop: CAISDMGEAQYF. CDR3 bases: TGTGCCATCAGTGATATGGGCGAGGCCCAGTACTTC.

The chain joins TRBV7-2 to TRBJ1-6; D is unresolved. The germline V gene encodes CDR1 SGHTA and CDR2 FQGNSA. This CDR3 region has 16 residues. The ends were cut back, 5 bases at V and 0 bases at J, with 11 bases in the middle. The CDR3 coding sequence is TGTGCCAGCAGCCCGAGACTGAGCTCCTATAATTCACCCCTCCACTTT. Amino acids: CASSPRLSSYNSPLHF.